This T cell receptor beta chain was sequenced for a study of tissue T cells after allogeneic stem cell transplantation. With regard to this clone: Mouse germline and gene names are used. The read ends 1 residue before the CDR3 terminus; that terminus is restored from the germline J gene.

The CDR3 runs 15 residues. Germline V gives CDR1 SNHLY, CDR2 FYNGKV (reference sequence). V lost 4 bases and J lost 3; bases outside the gene matches: 2. Time point noted: mouse harvest day 7 after allogeneic transplant. Mouse grafts combined 10^7 T-cell-depleted bone marrow cells with 10^6 splenic CD5+ T cells. B6 (H2b) cells into BALB/c (H2d) mice; tissues taken at day 7 or 14. Using immunoSEQ multiplex PCR, the repertoire was profiled, and TCRdb retains in-frame clones only, with some absent. The repertoire holds under 8,000 clones, around 47% seen once, with roughly 7.7% in the top ten. The sequencing sample was made of lymph node tissue. The sequence was collected from a female BALB/c mouse given C57BL/6 T cells with graft-versus-host disease after an allogeneic hematopoietic cell transplant. The V and J genes are TRBV3 and TRBJ2-3; 12 bases line up with TRBD1. The CDR3 bases that were read are TGTGCCAGCAGCTCGGGACAGGGGGCGGCAGAAACGCTGTAT. It codes for CASSSGQGAAETLY. The entire CDR3 protein is CASSSGQGAAETLYF.